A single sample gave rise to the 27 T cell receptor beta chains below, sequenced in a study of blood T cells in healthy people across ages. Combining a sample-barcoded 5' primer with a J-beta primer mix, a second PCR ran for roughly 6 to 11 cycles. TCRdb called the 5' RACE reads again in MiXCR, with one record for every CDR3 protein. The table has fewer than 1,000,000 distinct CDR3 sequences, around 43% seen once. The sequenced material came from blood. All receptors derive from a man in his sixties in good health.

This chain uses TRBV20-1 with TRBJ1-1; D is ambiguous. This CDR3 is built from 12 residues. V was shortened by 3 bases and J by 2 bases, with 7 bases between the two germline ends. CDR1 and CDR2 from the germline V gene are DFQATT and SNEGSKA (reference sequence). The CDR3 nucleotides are TGCAGTGCTAGCAACAGTAACACTGAAGCTTTCTTT. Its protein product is CSASNSNTEAFF.

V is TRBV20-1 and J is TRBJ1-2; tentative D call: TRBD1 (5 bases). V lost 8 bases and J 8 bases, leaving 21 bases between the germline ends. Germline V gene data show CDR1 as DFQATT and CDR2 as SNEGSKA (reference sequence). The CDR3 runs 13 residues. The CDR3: CSSQTERVMGYTF. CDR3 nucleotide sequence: TGCAGTTCTCAGACAGAGAGGGTTATGGGCTACACCTTC.

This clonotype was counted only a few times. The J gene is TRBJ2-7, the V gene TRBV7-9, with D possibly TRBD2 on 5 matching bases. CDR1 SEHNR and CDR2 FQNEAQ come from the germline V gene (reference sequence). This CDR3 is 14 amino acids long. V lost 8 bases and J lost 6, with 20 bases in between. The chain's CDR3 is CASAPRERRGEQYF. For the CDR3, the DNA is TGTGCCAGCGCACCCCGGGAAAGACGGGGCGAGCAGTACTTC.

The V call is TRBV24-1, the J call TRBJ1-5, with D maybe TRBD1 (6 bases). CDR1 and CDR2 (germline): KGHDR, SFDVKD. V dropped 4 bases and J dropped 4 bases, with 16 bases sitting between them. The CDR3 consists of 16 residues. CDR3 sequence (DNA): TGTGCCACCAGTGAGGGGGCTACCTCCGGGAATCAGCCCCAGCATTTT. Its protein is CATSEGATSGNQPQHF.

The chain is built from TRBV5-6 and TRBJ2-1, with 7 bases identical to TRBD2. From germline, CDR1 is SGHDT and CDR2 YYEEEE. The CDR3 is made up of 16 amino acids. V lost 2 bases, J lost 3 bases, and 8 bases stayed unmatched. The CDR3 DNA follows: TGTGCCAGCAGCTTATGGGAGGGCGGGGGCTACAATGAGCAGTTCTTC. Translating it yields CASSLWEGGGYNEQFF.

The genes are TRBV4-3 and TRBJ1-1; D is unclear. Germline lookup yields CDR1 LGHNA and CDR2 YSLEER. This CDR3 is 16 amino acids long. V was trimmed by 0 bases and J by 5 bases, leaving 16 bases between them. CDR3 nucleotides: TGCGCCAGCAGCCAAGATTCGTGGGTCCGGGAGACTGAAGCTTTCTTT. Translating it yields CASSQDSWVRETEAFF.

CDR3 loop: CASSPRGGYGYTF. The CDR3 DNA reads TGTGCCAGCAGTCCCCGCGGGGGCTATGGCTACACCTTC. V is TRBV27 and J is TRBJ1-2; possibly TRBD1 for D (5 bases). With 5 bases removed from V and 4 bases from J, the gap between germline ends came to 11 bases. This CDR3 contains 13 residues. Germline assignment: CDR1 MNHEY and CDR2 SMNVEV (reference sequence).

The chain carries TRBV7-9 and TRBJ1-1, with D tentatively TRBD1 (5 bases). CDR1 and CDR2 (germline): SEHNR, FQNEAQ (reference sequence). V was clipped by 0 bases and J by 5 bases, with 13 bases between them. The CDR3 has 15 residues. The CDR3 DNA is TGTGCCAGCAGCTTAGCGAAGGGGTTTGGAACTGAAGCTTTCTTT. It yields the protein CASSLAKGFGTEAFF.

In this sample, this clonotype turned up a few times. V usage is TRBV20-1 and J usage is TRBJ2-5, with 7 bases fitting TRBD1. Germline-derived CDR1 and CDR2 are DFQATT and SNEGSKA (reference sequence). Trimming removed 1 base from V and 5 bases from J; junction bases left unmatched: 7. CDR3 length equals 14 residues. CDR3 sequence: CSARVETGWETQYF. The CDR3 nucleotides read TGCAGTGCTAGAGTGGAGACAGGGTGGGAGACCCAGTACTTC.

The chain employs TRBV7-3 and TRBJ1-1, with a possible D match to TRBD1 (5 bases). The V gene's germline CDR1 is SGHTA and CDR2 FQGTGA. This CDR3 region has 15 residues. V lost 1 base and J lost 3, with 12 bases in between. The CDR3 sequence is CASSLNPGGDTEAFF. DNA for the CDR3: TGTGCCAGCAGCTTAAACCCGGGGGGGGACACTGAAGCTTTCTTT.

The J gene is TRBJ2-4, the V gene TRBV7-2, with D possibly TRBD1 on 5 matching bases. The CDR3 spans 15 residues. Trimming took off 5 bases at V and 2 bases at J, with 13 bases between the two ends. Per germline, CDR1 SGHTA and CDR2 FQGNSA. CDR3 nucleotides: TGTGCCAGCAGCAAAGACAGATTTACCAAAAACATTCAGTACTTC. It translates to CASSKDRFTKNIQYF.

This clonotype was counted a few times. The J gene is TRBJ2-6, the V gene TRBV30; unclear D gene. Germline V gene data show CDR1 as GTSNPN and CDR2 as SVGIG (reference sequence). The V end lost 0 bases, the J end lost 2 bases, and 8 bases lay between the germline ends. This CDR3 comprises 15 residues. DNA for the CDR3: TGTGCCTGGAGTGTGACGCAGGCTGGGGCCAACGTCCTGACTTTC. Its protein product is CAWSVTQAGANVLTF.

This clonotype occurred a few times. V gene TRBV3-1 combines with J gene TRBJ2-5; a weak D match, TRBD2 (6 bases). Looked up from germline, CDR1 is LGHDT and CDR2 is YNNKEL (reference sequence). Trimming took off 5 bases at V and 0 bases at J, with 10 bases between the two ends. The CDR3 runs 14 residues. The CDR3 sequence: CASSSRLDQETQYF. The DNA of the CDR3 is TGTGCCAGCAGCTCGCGACTAGACCAAGAGACCCAGTACTTC.

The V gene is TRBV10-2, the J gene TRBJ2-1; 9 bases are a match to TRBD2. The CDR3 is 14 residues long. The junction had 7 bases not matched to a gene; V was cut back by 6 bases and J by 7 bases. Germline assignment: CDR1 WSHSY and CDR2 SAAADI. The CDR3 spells CASRVAGAGNEQFF. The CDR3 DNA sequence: TGCGCCAGCAGAGTAGCGGGGGCGGGTAATGAGCAGTTCTTC.

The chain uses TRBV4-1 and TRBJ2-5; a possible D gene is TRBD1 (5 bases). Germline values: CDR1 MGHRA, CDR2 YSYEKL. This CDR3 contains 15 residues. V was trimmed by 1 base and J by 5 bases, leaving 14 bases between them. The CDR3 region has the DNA TGCGCCAGCAGCCAAGGCCCAGGGTCTTACGAGACCCAGTACTTC. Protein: CASSQGPGSYETQYF.

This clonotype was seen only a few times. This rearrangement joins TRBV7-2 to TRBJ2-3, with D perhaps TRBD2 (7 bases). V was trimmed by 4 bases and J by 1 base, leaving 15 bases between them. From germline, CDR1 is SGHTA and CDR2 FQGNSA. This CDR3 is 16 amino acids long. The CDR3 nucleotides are TGTGCCAGCAGCTCCGGGGGGCGGGTGCGCACAGATACGCAGTATTTT. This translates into CASSSGGRVRTDTQYF.

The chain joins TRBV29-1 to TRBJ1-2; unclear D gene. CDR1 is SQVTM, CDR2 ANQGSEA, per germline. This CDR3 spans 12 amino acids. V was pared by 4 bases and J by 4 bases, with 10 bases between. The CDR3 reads CSVVGELYGYTF. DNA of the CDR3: TGCAGCGTTGTTGGAGAACTCTATGGCTACACCTTC.

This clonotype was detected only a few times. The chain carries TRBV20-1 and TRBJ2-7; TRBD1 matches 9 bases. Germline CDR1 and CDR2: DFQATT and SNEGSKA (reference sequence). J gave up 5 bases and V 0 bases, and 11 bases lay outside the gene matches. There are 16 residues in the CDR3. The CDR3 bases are TGCAGTGCTAGAGATCGTTCCGGGACAGGGCCTGACGAGCAGTACTTC. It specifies CSARDRSGTGPDEQYF.

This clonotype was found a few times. The CDR3 is CASSLRPRETQYF. Written as DNA, the CDR3 is TGTGCCAGCAGTTTACGACCCCGAGAGACCCAGTACTTC. The rearrangement links TRBV6-2 or TRBV6-3 to TRBJ2-5; no reliable D call. This CDR3 spans 13 amino acids. The germline CDR1 and CDR2 sequences are MNHEY and SVGEGT. V was shortened by 4 bases and J by 4 bases, with 10 bases between the two germline ends.

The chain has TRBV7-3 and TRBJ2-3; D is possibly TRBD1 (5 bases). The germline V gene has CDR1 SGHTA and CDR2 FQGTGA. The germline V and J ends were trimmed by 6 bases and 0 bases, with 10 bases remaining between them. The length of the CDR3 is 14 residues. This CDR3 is CASSSTVSTDTQYF. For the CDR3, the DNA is TGTGCCAGCAGTTCGACAGTTAGCACAGATACGCAGTATTTT.

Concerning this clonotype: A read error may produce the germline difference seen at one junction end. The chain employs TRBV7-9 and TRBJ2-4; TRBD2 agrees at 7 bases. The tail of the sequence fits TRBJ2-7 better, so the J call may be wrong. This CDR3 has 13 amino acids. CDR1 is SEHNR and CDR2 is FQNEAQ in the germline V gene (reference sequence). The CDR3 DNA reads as TGTGCCAGCATCTTACGGGGGGAGTACGAGCAGTACTTC. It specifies CASILRGEYEQYF.

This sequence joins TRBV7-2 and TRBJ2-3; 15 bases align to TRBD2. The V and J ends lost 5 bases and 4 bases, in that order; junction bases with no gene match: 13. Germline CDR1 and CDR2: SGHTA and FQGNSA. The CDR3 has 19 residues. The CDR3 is CASSPTVIGLAGGADTQYF. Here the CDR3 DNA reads TGTGCCAGCAGCCCTACGGTTATAGGACTAGCGGGGGGGGCAGATACGCAGTATTTT.

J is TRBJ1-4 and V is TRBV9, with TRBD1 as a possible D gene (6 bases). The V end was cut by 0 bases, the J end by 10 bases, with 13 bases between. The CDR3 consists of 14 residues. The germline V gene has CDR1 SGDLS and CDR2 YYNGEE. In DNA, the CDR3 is TGTGCCAGCAGCGTAGATGGCGTAGGGGGAAAACTGTTTTTT. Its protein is CASSVDGVGGKLFF.

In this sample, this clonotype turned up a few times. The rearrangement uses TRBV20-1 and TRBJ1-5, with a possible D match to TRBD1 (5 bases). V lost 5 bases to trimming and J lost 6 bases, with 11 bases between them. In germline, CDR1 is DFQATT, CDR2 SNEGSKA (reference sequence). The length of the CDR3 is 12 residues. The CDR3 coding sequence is TGCAGTGCTCGCAGGGAGGGTCAGCCCCAGCATTTT. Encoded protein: CSARREGQPQHF.

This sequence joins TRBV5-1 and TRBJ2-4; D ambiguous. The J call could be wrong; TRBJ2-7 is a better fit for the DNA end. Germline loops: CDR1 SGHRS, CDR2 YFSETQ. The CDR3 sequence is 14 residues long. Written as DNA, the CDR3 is TGCGCCAGCAGCGTGGGGAACCGTCCCTACGAGCAGTACTTC. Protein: CASSVGNRPYEQYF.

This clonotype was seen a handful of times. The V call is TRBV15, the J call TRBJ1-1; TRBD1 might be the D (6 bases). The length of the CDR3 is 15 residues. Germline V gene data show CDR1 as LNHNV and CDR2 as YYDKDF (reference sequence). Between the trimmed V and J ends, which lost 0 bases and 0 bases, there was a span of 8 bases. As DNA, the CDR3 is TGTGCCACCAGCAGAGAAGGGGGACTGAACACTGAAGCTTTCTTT. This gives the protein CATSREGGLNTEAFF.

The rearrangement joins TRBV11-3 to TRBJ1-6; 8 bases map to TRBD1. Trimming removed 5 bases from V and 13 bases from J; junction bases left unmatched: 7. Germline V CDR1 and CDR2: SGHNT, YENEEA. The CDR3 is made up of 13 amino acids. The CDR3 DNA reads TGTGCCAGCAGCCCCCAGGGGGCATCGCCCCTCCACTTT. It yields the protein CASSPQGASPLHF. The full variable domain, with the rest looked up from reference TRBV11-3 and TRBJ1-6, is EAGVVQSPRYKIIEKKQPVAFWCNPISGHNTLYWYLQNLGQGPELLIRYENEEAVDDSQLPKDRFSAERLKGVDSTLKIQPAELGDSAVYLCASSPQGASPLHFGNGTRLTVT.